The following is a T cell receptor (beta chain) sequence with its context. The target antigen is unknown. The data stem from a study of PD-1 blockade in classical Hodgkin lymphoma. Overall study findings and caveats: Exclusion covered patients beginning nivolumab under 1 year post-ASCT. CD8+ TCR diversity did not rise significantly by C4D1, unlike CD4+. What caused the repertoire differences, perhaps disease activity or prior therapy, remains undefined. For complete responders, baseline diversity was comparable to that of newly diagnosed patients.

With no exception, relapse followed autologous stem cell transplantation in all patients, and brentuximab vedotin exposure varied. Only in-frame clones appear in the TCRdb table, and some are missing; sequencing was by immunoSEQ multiplex PCR. The table records tens of thousands of clones, roughly 88% of them present only once. There are 16 residues in the CDR3. Trimming left V 0 bases short and J 4 bases short, with 13 bases between. Germline V gene data show CDR1 as GTSNPN and CDR2 as SVGIG (reference sequence). J is TRBJ1-6 and V is TRBV30; TRBD1 is a possible D gene (5 bases). The starting material was peripheral blood mononuclear cells (PBMCs), obtained at baseline. This receptor was taken from a human donor with classical Hodgkin lymphoma. The CDR3 protein is CAWSVGGTAYNSPLHF. The CDR3 nucleotides read TGTGCCTGGAGTGTAGGAGGGACGGCATATAATTCACCCCTCCACTTT. The full variable domain, in which reference TRBV30 and TRBJ1-6 provide the parts outside the CDR3, is SQTIHQWPATLVQPVGSPLSLECTVEGTSNPNLYWYRQAAGRGLQLLFYSVGIGQISSEVPQNLSASRPQDRQFILSSKKLLLSDSGFYLCAWSVGGTAYNSPLHFGNGTRLTVT.